The next 25 T cell receptor beta chains were all read from a single sample in a study of graft-versus-host responses after intestinal transplantation. Clones were read by immunoSEQ multiplex PCR, and TCRdb kept only the in-frame ones, dropping some. The data hold tens of thousands of clones, with roughly 80% observed a single time. These receptors' targets are unknown. The source was unstimulated CD8+ T cells sorted from spleen or lymph node cells, collected before intestinal transplant. The receptors originated from a human donor who received an intestinal transplant.

This clone has a handful of counts. The chain carries TRBV6-4 and TRBJ2-1, with 13 bases aligning to TRBD2. Germline CDR1 MRHNA, CDR2 SNTAGT. This CDR3 has 14 amino acids. With 4 bases clipped from V and 9 bases from J, the junction kept 3 bases outside the gene matches. CDR3 in amino acids: CASSGLAGGGEQFF. CDR3 nucleotides: TGTGCCAGCAGTGGACTAGCGGGAGGTGGTGAGCAGTTCTTC.

The chain combines TRBV6-1 with TRBJ2-1, with D tentatively TRBD1 (6 bases). The CDR3 has 15 amino acids. V was pared by 2 bases and J by 1 base, with 9 bases between. The germline V gene has CDR1 MNHNS and CDR2 SASEGT. CDR3 nucleotide sequence: TGTGCCAGCAGTGAATTGGGGGCGTCCTACAATGAGCAGTTCTTC. Protein sequence: CASSELGASYNEQFF.

The chain combines TRBV6-4 with TRBJ2-3, with a weak D call TRBD1 (5 bases). CDR3 length: 13 amino acids. The V end lost 3 bases, the J end lost 2 bases, and 6 bases lay between the germline ends. Germline assignment: CDR1 MRHNA and CDR2 SNTAGT. In DNA, the CDR3 is TGTGCCAGCAGTGAAGGGGACACAGATACGCAGTATTTT. Amino acids: CASSEGDTDTQYF.

This chain's CDR3 is CASSEPGLAVYEQYF. The DNA for the CDR3 is TGTGCCAGCAGTGAACCTGGACTAGCGGTCTACGAGCAGTACTTC. The chain links TRBV11-1 to TRBJ2-7; 10 bases match TRBD2. Trimming at V came to 6 bases and at J to 3 bases, leaving 8 bases not matched to a gene. The V gene's germline CDR1 is SGHAT and CDR2 FQDESV (reference sequence). The CDR3 runs to 15 residues.

For the CDR3, the DNA is TGTGCCAGCAGCTTGACTGTGAGCGGGGGGGTCTACGAGCAGTACTTC. Encoded protein: CASSLTVSGGVYEQYF. The gene calls are TRBV7-6 and TRBJ2-7; 10 bases line up with TRBD2. Germline assignment: CDR1 SGHVS and CDR2 FNYEAQ. The CDR3 runs to 16 residues. V shed 3 bases, J shed 3 bases, and the junction held 8 bases outside the gene matches.

This chain connects TRBV15 to TRBJ2-7; 9 nucleotides align to TRBD1. V lost 1 base to trimming and J lost 4 bases; unmatched junction nucleotides: 11. This CDR3 region has 17 residues. CDR1 is LNHNV and CDR2 is YYDKDF in the germline V gene (reference sequence). The CDR3 protein is CATSRAGTGLGRYEQYF. The CDR3 DNA is TGTGCCACCAGCAGAGCCGGGACAGGGTTAGGTCGTTACGAGCAGTACTTC. The full variable domain, its missing parts supplied by reference TRBV15 and TRBJ2-7, is DAMVIQNPRYQVTQFGKPVTLSCSQTLNHNVMYWYQQKSSQAPKLLFHYYDKDFNNEADTPDNFQSRRPNTSFCFLDIRSPGLGDTAMYLCATSRAGTGLGRYEQYFGPGTRLTVT.

This clone was seen just once. The rearrangement joins TRBV5-1 to TRBJ1-4, with 7 bases that match TRBD1. This CDR3 has 15 amino acids. Losses at the gene ends were 2 bases for V and 10 bases for J; bases not matched to a gene: 11. CDR1 is SGHRS and CDR2 is YFSETQ in the germline V gene. CDR3 in DNA: TGCGCCAGCAGCTTAGTAAGGGGGCGCCTAGGAAAACTGTTTTTT. This translates into CASSLVRGRLGKLFF.

V gene TRBV19 combines with J gene TRBJ2-1; 8 bases line up with TRBD2. This CDR3 spans 15 amino acids. The J segment lost 2 bases and the V segment lost 5 bases, leaving 5 bases of the junction unmatched. Germline CDR1 LNHDA, CDR2 SQIVND (reference sequence). The CDR3 region has the DNA TGTGCCAGTAGTCGAAGCGGGAGTGCCTACAATGAGCAGTTCTTC. Translation gives CASSRSGSAYNEQFF. The whole variable domain, filled in from reference TRBV19 and TRBJ2-1, reads DGGITQSPKYLFRKEGQNVTLSCEQNLNHDAMYWYRQDPGQGLRLIYYSQIVNDFQKGDIAEGYSVSREKKESFPLTVTSAQKNPTAFYLCASSRSGSAYNEQFFGPGTRLTVL.

CDR3 sequence: CASSEATGGFYEQYF. The CDR3 DNA is TGTGCCAGCAGTGAGGCAACAGGTGGTTTCTACGAGCAGTACTTC. The chain combines TRBV2 with TRBJ2-5; D might be TRBD1 (5 bases). TRBJ2-7 explains the end of the DNA better; the J call may be wrong. The CDR3 covers 15 residues. In germline, CDR1 is SNHLY, CDR2 FYNNEI.

This clone showed up just a few times. The V gene is TRBV9, the J gene TRBJ1-2; a weak D match, TRBD1 (6 bases). The CDR3 contains 14 residues. V was clipped by 0 bases and J by 4 bases, with 10 bases between them. Germline lookup yields CDR1 SGDLS and CDR2 YYNGEE. As DNA, the CDR3 is TGTGCCAGCAGCGTAGAAGCCAGGGGCTATGGCTACACCTTC. This translates into CASSVEARGYGYTF.

This chain uses TRBV6-4 with TRBJ2-1, with D possibly being TRBD1 (5 bases). Trimming took off 2 bases at V and 1 base at J, with 15 bases between the two ends. Germline CDR1 and CDR2: MRHNA and SNTAGT. The CDR3 totals 17 residues. The CDR3, as DNA: TGTGCCAGCAGTGACAGGGGTAGGGATGGTTCCTACAATGAGCAGTTCTTC. Protein sequence: CASSDRGRDGSYNEQFF.

As DNA, the CDR3 is TGTGCCAGCAGCTTAGTGTCCCGGACAGGGGACGAGCAGTACTTC. Protein: CASSLVSRTGDEQYF. The chain has TRBV7-6 and TRBJ2-7; 9 bases fit TRBD1. Trimming cost V 1 base and J 5 bases; bases outside gene matches: 6. This CDR3 has 15 residues. Germline loops: CDR1 SGHVS, CDR2 FNYEAQ.

This sequence joins TRBV7-9 and TRBJ2-7; 7 nucleotides align to TRBD1. V was clipped by 5 bases and J by 2 bases; unmatched bases: 6. Germline lookup yields CDR1 SEHNR and CDR2 FQNEAQ (reference sequence). This CDR3 spans 14 amino acids. This chain's CDR3 is CASSVQGKPYEQYF. In DNA form, the CDR3 reads TGTGCCAGCAGCGTACAGGGGAAGCCCTACGAGCAGTACTTC.

The rearrangement joins TRBV7-8 to TRBJ2-2, with D possibly matching TRBD2 (6 bases). CDR1 and CDR2 from the germline V gene are SGHVS and FQNEAQ. CDR3 length: 14 residues. Trimming took off 5 bases at V and 7 bases at J, with 14 bases between the two ends. The CDR3 spells CASSPGEVNGELFF. Here the CDR3 DNA reads TGTGCCAGCAGCCCCGGGGAGGTAAACGGGGAGCTGTTTTTT.

The rearrangement joins TRBV4-1 to TRBJ2-1; 8 nucleotides align to TRBD2. CDR1 and CDR2 (germline): MGHRA, YSYEKL. The ends lost 2 bases at V and 3 bases at J; junction bases unmatched: 6. This CDR3 contains 16 residues. CDR3 residues: CASSQPSGGFYNEQFF. The CDR3 DNA reads TGCGCCAGCAGCCAACCGAGCGGGGGTTTCTACAATGAGCAGTTCTTC.

This clone was seen only once. The genes are TRBV19 and TRBJ2-1; TRBD2 matches at 9 bases. CDR1 is LNHDA, CDR2 SQIVND, per germline (reference sequence). V was clipped by 6 bases and J by 0 bases; unmatched bases: 6. CDR3 length equals 16 residues. The CDR3 bases are TGTGCCAGTAGAGTAGCGGGGGCCTCCTCCTACAATGAGCAGTTCTTC. Protein product: CASRVAGASSYNEQFF.

The genes are TRBV11-1 and TRBJ2-5; 8 bases are a match to TRBD2. Germline CDR1 SGHAT, CDR2 FQDESV (reference sequence). The J segment lost 4 bases and the V segment lost 1 base, leaving 5 bases of the junction unmatched. This CDR3 is built from 15 residues. In DNA, the CDR3 is TGTGCCAGCAGCTTAGAGGCGGGGGGCGGAGAGACCCAGTACTTC. Amino acid sequence: CASSLEAGGGETQYF.

In nucleotides, the CDR3 is TGTGCCAGCAGCGAGCCTACTAGCGGGACCTACAATGAGCAGTTCTTC. This sequence encodes CASSEPTSGTYNEQFF. The chain has TRBV7-9 and TRBJ2-1, with TRBD2 matching over 10 bases. Germline CDR1 is SEHNR and CDR2 is FQNEAQ (reference sequence). J was trimmed by 2 bases and V by 5 bases; bases with no gene match: 6. CDR3 size: 16 residues.

The chain combines TRBV28 with TRBJ2-7; 8 positions agree with TRBD1. The J segment lost 1 base and the V segment lost 3 bases, leaving 2 bases of the junction unmatched. The CDR3 is made up of 14 amino acids. Germline V CDR1 and CDR2: MDHEN, SYDVKM. DNA of the CDR3: TGTGCCAGCAGTTTCGGACAGGGTTCCTACGAGCAGTACTTC. Translation: CASSFGQGSYEQYF.

This chain uses TRBV7-2 with TRBJ2-3; D may be TRBD2 (5 bases). The germline CDR1 and CDR2 sequences are SGHTA and FQGNSA. CDR3 length: 18 residues. Between the trimmed V and J ends, which lost 2 bases and 0 bases, there was a span of 18 bases. This CDR3 is CASSLPGLPGVSTDTQYF. The CDR3 DNA reads TGTGCCAGCAGCTTACCCGGACTCCCCGGGGTTAGCACAGATACGCAGTATTTT.

The rearrangement uses TRBV4-1 and TRBJ2-7; possible D gene TRBD1, 6 bases. Trimming left V 5 bases short and J 2 bases short, with 13 bases between. The germline gives CDR1 MGHRA, CDR2 YSYEKL. CDR3 length equals 14 residues. CDR3 in DNA: TGCGCCAGCAGCTGGGGCAGGGGAACCTACGAGCAGTACTTC. Protein sequence: CASSWGRGTYEQYF.

This rearrangement joins TRBV2 to TRBJ2-1, with 9 bases identical to TRBD2. The CDR3 is 15 amino acids. V was pared by 4 bases and J by 6 bases, with 7 bases of the junction left unmatched. Germline loops: CDR1 SNHLY, CDR2 FYNNEI. CDR3 nucleotide sequence: TGTGCCAGCAGTGCAGGCGGGAGGGCCTCCAATGAGCAGTTCTTC. Amino acids: CASSAGGRASNEQFF.

V and J are TRBV23-1 and TRBJ1-4; 7 bases match TRBD1. TRBV23-1 is recorded as an ORF, its role being uncertain. The CDR3 spans 16 residues. V lost 0 bases, J lost 5 bases, and 6 bases stayed unmatched. The CDR3 here is CASSQSRGRGNEKLFF. The CDR3 DNA is TGCGCCAGCAGTCAATCGAGGGGCAGGGGGAATGAAAAACTGTTTTTT.

There are a few counts of this clone. The DNA of the CDR3 is TGTGCCATCAGTGAGTCTGGCAGGGCGGTCGAGCAGTACTTC. The encoded protein is CAISESGRAVEQYF. This chain joins TRBV10-3 and TRBJ2-7, with D tentatively TRBD1 (5 bases). The CDR3 totals 14 residues. V dropped 0 bases and J dropped 6 bases, with 12 bases sitting between them. From germline, CDR1 is ENHRY and CDR2 SYGVKD.

J is TRBJ2-2 and V is TRBV5-1; 7 nucleotides agree with TRBD1. The trim removed 4 bases at V and 7 bases at J, leaving 10 bases unmatched. Germline V CDR1 and CDR2: SGHRS, YFSETQ. The CDR3 sequence is 15 residues long. As DNA, the CDR3 is TGCGCCAGCAGCAAGAGGGGGCGCGTTGACGGGGAGCTGTTTTTT. Its translation: CASSKRGRVDGELFF.